A single sample gave rise to the 28 T cell receptor beta chains below, sequenced in a study of blood T cell repertoires in COVID-19. The method was immunoSEQ multiplex PCR; TCRdb's version includes in-frame clones alone and lacks a portion of them. The table lists approximately 90,000 clones, 90% of them singletons, with 1.5% to 2% in the top ten. Material: peripheral blood. These TCRs come from a man between 60 and 70 years old with acute or convalescent COVID-19.

V is TRBV9 and J is TRBJ1-4, with TRBD1 matching over 7 bases. Germline trimming cut 3 bases from V and 8 bases from J; bases unmatched to any gene: 10. The length of the CDR3 is 15 residues. Per germline, CDR1 SGDLS and CDR2 YYNGEE. This CDR3 is CASSDTGVMEEKLFF. For the CDR3, the DNA is TGTGCCAGCAGCGACACAGGGGTTATGGAAGAAAAACTGTTTTTT.

V and J are TRBV18 and TRBJ2-7; 10 positions match TRBD2. CDR3 length: 16 amino acids. J gave up 2 bases and V 6 bases, and 10 bases lay outside the gene matches. Germline V lookup: CDR1 KGHSH, CDR2 LQKENI. The CDR3 DNA reads TGTGCCAGCTCCACCAGCGGGGGGGCGATGGCCTACGAGCAGTACTTC. The encoded protein is CASSTSGGAMAYEQYF.

The chain carries TRBV11-2 and TRBJ2-5; weak D call: TRBD1 (6 bases). The length of the CDR3 is 15 residues. Germline V CDR1 and CDR2: SGHAT, FQNNGV. The V and J ends lost 3 bases and 4 bases respectively, with 15 bases between them. CDR3 sequence (DNA): TGTGCCAGCAGCTTCAACAGGGCTGGGACAGAGACCCAGTACTTC. Its protein product is CASSFNRAGTETQYF. Full variable domain (rest looked up from reference TRBV11-2 and TRBJ2-5): EAGVAQSPRYKIIEKRQSVAFWCNPISGHATLYWYQQILGQGPKLLIQFQNNGVVDDSQLPKDRFSAERLKGVDSTLKIQPAKLEDSAVYLCASSFNRAGTETQYFGPGTRLLVL.

This clone was found once. This chain links TRBV27 with TRBJ1-5; D not certain. CDR1 and CDR2 (germline): MNHEY, SMNVEV (reference sequence). The CDR3 loop spans 15 amino acids. Trimming removed 0 bases at V and 3 bases at J, with 9 bases between. The CDR3 loop reads CASSLSGGNNQPQHF. The CDR3 bases are TGTGCCAGCAGTTTATCAGGAGGAAACAATCAGCCCCAGCATTTT.

V gene TRBV30 combines with J gene TRBJ1-2; unclear D gene. Trimming removed 3 bases at V and 8 bases at J, with 16 bases between. There are 13 residues in the CDR3. Germline values: CDR1 GTSNPN, CDR2 SVGIG (reference sequence). The CDR3 DNA reads as TGTGCCTGGAGAAACGAGGAACCGGGGGGCTACACCTTC. Translated: CAWRNEEPGGYTF.

The CDR3 protein is CASSLVAGSNEQFF. The CDR3, as DNA: TGCGCCAGCAGCCTTGTAGCGGGGAGCAATGAGCAGTTCTTC. The chain couples TRBV5-1 to TRBJ2-1, with 8 bases matching TRBD2. The germline gives CDR1 SGHRS, CDR2 YFSETQ. J lost 6 bases, V lost 4 bases, and 6 bases had no gene match. CDR3 length: 14 residues.

V is TRBV6-5 and J is TRBJ1-2; TRBD1 matches 7 bases. V lost 8 bases and J lost 2; bases outside the gene matches: 5. The CDR3 has 13 amino acids. CDR1 MNHEY and CDR2 SVGAGI come from the germline V gene. The CDR3 coding sequence is TGTGCCAGCCTCTGGGACAGAAACTATGGCTACACCTTC. Protein product: CASLWDRNYGYTF.

J is TRBJ2-3 and V is TRBV5-1; D perhaps matches TRBD1 (6 bases). Germline V lookup: CDR1 SGHRS, CDR2 YFSETQ. V was shortened by 5 bases and J by 5 bases, with 18 bases between the two germline ends. CDR3 length equals 15 residues. Here the CDR3 DNA reads TGCGCCAGCAGGGGCAGGGGTGCTGGGGGAGATACGCAGTATTTT. It yields the protein CASRGRGAGGDTQYF.

The chain uses TRBV5-1 and TRBJ2-7; 10 positions agree with TRBD1. The germline CDR1 and CDR2 sequences are SGHRS and YFSETQ. The V gene end was trimmed by 4 bases and the J gene end by 2 bases; junction bases not matched to a gene: 3. This CDR3 comprises 14 residues. The CDR3 is CASSTGQGAYEQYV. As DNA, the CDR3 is TGCGCCAGCAGCACCGGACAGGGGGCCTACGAGCAGTACGTC.

This chain joins TRBV7-7 and TRBJ2-5, with D unclear. The CDR3 is 14 amino acids. Germline values: CDR1 SSHAT, CDR2 FNYEAQ (reference sequence). V was clipped by 1 base and J by 5 bases, with 11 bases between them. This CDR3 is CASSLDTVVETQYF. The CDR3 nucleotides are TGTGCCAGCAGCTTAGATACAGTGGTGGAGACCCAGTACTTC.

This chain connects TRBV7-2 to TRBJ1-1; 7 positions agree with TRBD1. This CDR3 is 15 amino acids long. V trimming: 4 bases; J trimming: 4 bases; junction bases outside the gene matches: 9. Germline V gives CDR1 SGHTA, CDR2 FQGNSA. The CDR3 loop reads CASSSDRATATEAFF. The CDR3 DNA sequence: TGTGCCAGCAGCTCCGACAGGGCGACGGCCACTGAAGCTTTCTTT.

This chain uses TRBV6-5 with TRBJ2-7; 8 bases are shared with TRBD1. CDR1 is MNHEY and CDR2 is SVGAGI in the germline V gene. With 8 bases clipped from V and 2 bases from J, the junction kept 11 bases outside the gene matches. The CDR3 length is 15 residues. The chain's CDR3 is CASHLRTGPTYEQYF. The CDR3 nucleotides read TGTGCCAGCCATCTAAGGACAGGGCCTACCTACGAGCAGTACTTC.

The CDR3 loop reads CASSLNGEVSYGYTF. CDR3 DNA sequence: TGCGCCAGCAGCTTGAACGGAGAAGTATCCTATGGCTACACCTTC. The J gene is TRBJ1-2, the V gene TRBV5-1; no firm D call. In germline, CDR1 is SGHRS, CDR2 YFSETQ. The CDR3 extends over 15 amino acids. Trimming took 1 base from V and 4 from J, leaving 14 bases between them.

This sequence joins TRBV7-6 and TRBJ1-1; no definite D call. The CDR3 loop spans 13 amino acids. The ends were cut back, 5 bases at V and 2 bases at J, with 9 bases in the middle. Germline CDR1 reads SGHVS; CDR2 reads FNYEAQ. CDR3: CASSQQINTEAFF. CDR3 DNA: TGTGCCAGCAGCCAACAAATCAACACTGAAGCTTTCTTT.

This clone was seen just once. The V call is TRBV12-3 or TRBV12-4, the J call TRBJ1-1; D unclear. This CDR3 is 12 amino acids long. The germline V and J ends were trimmed by 3 bases and 11 bases, with 13 bases remaining between them. The CDR3 DNA reads as TGTGCCAGCAGTTTCAATACGGTTGAGGCTTTCTTT. Amino acids: CASSFNTVEAFF.

A note on this clone: An end of the junction differs from the germline gene, which may be a read error. Other DNA sequences in the same sample also yield this CDR3. The chain uses TRBV18 and TRBJ1-1; 8 bases map to TRBD1. This CDR3 has 13 amino acids. The germline V gene has CDR1 KGHSH and CDR2 LQKENI. CDR3 coding DNA: TGTGCCAGCTCCCCACAGGGGGACACTGAAGCTTTCTTT. Its translation is CASSPQGDTEAFF.

J is TRBJ1-2 and V is TRBV27; D remains ambiguous. Between the trimmed V and J ends, which lost 6 bases and 4 bases, there was a span of 12 bases. The CDR3 loop spans 13 amino acids. Per germline, CDR1 MNHEY and CDR2 SMNVEV (reference sequence). In DNA, the CDR3 is TGTGCCAGCAGCCGGGTGGTTGGCTATGGCTACACCTTC. Its translation: CASSRVVGYGYTF.

This chain links TRBV18 with TRBJ2-1; a possible D gene is TRBD1 (6 bases). This CDR3 contains 14 residues. V was cut by 3 bases and J by 2 bases, with 8 bases left in between. Germline V gene lookup returns CDR1 KGHSH and CDR2 LQKENI. CDR3: CASSPRQAYNEQFF. Here the CDR3 DNA reads TGTGCCAGCTCACCTCGACAGGCCTACAATGAGCAGTTCTTC.

The chain joins TRBV5-1 to TRBJ2-1; D is uncertain. V lost 4 bases and J lost 1, with 12 bases in between. Germline-derived CDR1 and CDR2 are SGHRS and YFSETQ. CDR3 size: 15 residues. CDR3 nucleotides: TGCGCCAGCAGCCCCGGTGCGCCTTCCTACAATGAGCAGTTCTTC. Protein: CASSPGAPSYNEQFF.

The rearrangement uses TRBV30 and TRBJ1-1, with TRBD1 matching over 9 bases. CDR3 size: 14 residues. Per germline, CDR1 GTSNPN and CDR2 SVGIG (reference sequence). Trimming at V came to 2 bases and at J to 7 bases, leaving 8 bases not matched to a gene. CDR3 loop: CAWSQGQGTIEAFF. The CDR3 DNA sequence: TGTGCCTGGAGTCAGGGACAGGGAACAATTGAAGCTTTCTTT.

The gene calls are TRBV15 and TRBJ1-1; D remains ambiguous. Germline assignment: CDR1 LNHNV and CDR2 YYDKDF (reference sequence). Trimming left V 0 bases short and J 1 base short, with 12 bases between. The CDR3 is 16 amino acids. CDR3: CATSRDLRSSNTEAFF. In DNA form, the CDR3 reads TGTGCCACCAGCAGAGATCTGAGGTCTTCGAACACTGAAGCTTTCTTT.

The rearrangement uses TRBV19 and TRBJ1-3, with 9 bases that match TRBD1. With V trimmed by 7 bases and J by 2 bases, 9 bases remained unmatched. The CDR3 is 16 residues long. Germline CDR1 reads LNHDA; CDR2 reads SQIVND (reference sequence). CDR3 bases: TGTGCCAGTACCCTGGACAGGGGATACGCTGGAAACACCATATATTTT. It yields the protein CASTLDRGYAGNTIYF.

The chain combines TRBV6-6 with TRBJ2-7; 9 positions match TRBD1. V shed 6 bases and J 0 bases; nucleotides not matched to a gene: 3. Germline CDR1 and CDR2: MNHNY and SVGAGI (reference sequence). This CDR3 spans 14 amino acids. The CDR3: CASSRTGDSYEQYV. DNA for the CDR3: TGTGCCAGCAGCCGGACAGGGGACTCCTACGAGCAGTACGTC.

The chain combines TRBV11-2 with TRBJ2-5; 15 nucleotides agree with TRBD2. The CDR3 has 18 amino acids. Germline V gives CDR1 SGHAT, CDR2 FQNNGV. The junction had 6 bases not matched to a gene; V was cut back by 0 bases and J by 4 bases. The CDR3 protein is CASSLDGLAGGPGETQYF. The DNA of the CDR3 is TGTGCCAGCAGCTTAGACGGACTAGCGGGGGGGCCCGGAGAGACCCAGTACTTC.

This clone occurred a few times. The J gene is TRBJ1-1, the V gene TRBV12-3 or TRBV12-4; perhaps TRBD1 as D (5 bases). V lost 7 bases, J lost 1 base, and 10 bases lay in between. The CDR3 loop spans 13 amino acids. This CDR3 reads CASTPQENTEAFF. CDR3 in DNA: TGTGCCAGCACCCCACAGGAGAACACTGAAGCTTTCTTT.

The sample holds one count of this clone. This rearrangement joins TRBV29-1 to TRBJ1-1; D may be TRBD1 (5 bases). The CDR3 extends over 13 amino acids. Looked up from germline, CDR1 is SQVTM and CDR2 is ANQGSEA. Trimming took 4 bases from V and 7 from J, leaving 16 bases between them. CDR3 protein: CSVARTTGGEAFF. The CDR3 region has the DNA TGCAGCGTTGCTCGGACGACGGGGGGTGAAGCTTTCTTT.

This clone was found once. The J gene is TRBJ2-1, the V gene TRBV7-9, with D maybe TRBD2 (6 bases). V was cut by 0 bases and J by 5 bases, with 8 bases left in between. The CDR3 runs to 14 residues. The germline V gene has CDR1 SEHNR and CDR2 FQNEAQ (reference sequence). CDR3: CASSLAGGNNEQFF. CDR3 nucleotides: TGTGCCAGCAGCTTAGCCGGGGGAAACAATGAGCAGTTCTTC. Complete variable domain (other parts from reference TRBV7-9 and TRBJ2-1): DTGVSQNPRHKITKRGQNVTFRCDPISEHNRLYWYRQTLGQGPEFLTYFQNEAQLEKSRLLSDRFSAERPKGSFSTLEIQRTEQGDSAMYLCASSLAGGNNEQFFGPGTRLTVL.

The rearrangement links TRBV12-3 or TRBV12-4 to TRBJ2-5, with no clear D. CDR3 size: 11 residues. V was shortened by 8 bases and J by 2 bases, with 6 bases between the two germline ends. CDR3 coding DNA: TGTGCCAGCTCGTTTCAAGAGACCCAGTACTTC. As protein: CASSFQETQYF.